The rows below give T cell receptor beta chains drawn from one sample of a study of shared clonotypes between healthy human individuals. Clones were read by immunoSEQ multiplex PCR, and TCRdb kept only the in-frame ones, dropping some. The sample carries approximately 2.1 million clones, approximately 93% recorded once. Sequencing was done on a sample of naive CD4+ T cells from PBMCs. Source of these receptors: a man aged 18 to 29 in good health. Some clones in this sample may be carry-over from other donors' samples. Both conserved end residues are part of each CDR3. A D gene is named only where the DNA matches it firmly. Size is stated for part of the rows, as once, few or many counts, or as a class when the clone is expanded.

size | J | V | D | CDR3 | DNA
NA | TRBJ2-5 | TRBV6-5 | NA | CASGYGTVETQYF | TGTGCCAGTGGTTACGGGACCGTGGAGACCCAGTACTTC
NA | TRBJ2-2 | TRBV15 | TRBD1 | CATSRGQGGTGELFF | TGTGCCACCAGCAGAGGACAGGGCGGGACCGGGGAGCTGTTTTTT
NA | TRBJ1-4 | TRBV5-1 | NA | CASSSTPATNEKLFF | TGCGCCAGCAGCTCCACGCCCGCAACTAATGAAAAACTGTTTTTT
NA | TRBJ2-3 | TRBV6-1 | NA | CASSALNLASADTQYF | TGTGCCAGCAGTGCGCTAAACTTGGCCAGCGCAGATACGCAGTATTTT
NA | TRBJ2-7 | TRBV2 | TRBD1 | CARGQGKGEQYF | TGTGCCAGGGGACAGGGTAAGGGCGAGCAGTACTTC
NA | TRBJ2-7 | TRBV15 | NA | CATSRDPGSHYEQYF | TGTGCCACCAGCAGAGATCCAGGGTCCCACTACGAGCAGTACTTC
once | TRBJ2-2 | TRBV7-3 | NA | CASSLSLGFSGELFF | TGTGCCAGCAGCTTAAGTCTGGGATTCAGCGGGGAGCTGTTTTTT
NA | TRBJ2-7 | TRBV4-1 | TRBD2 | CASSPPSGSPEQYF | TGCGCCAGCAGCCCCCCTAGCGGGAGCCCCGAGCAGTACTTC
NA | TRBJ1-5 | TRBV5-8 | NA | CASSLGFGGGNQPQHF | TGTGCCAGCAGCTTGGGGTTCGGGGGCGGAAATCAGCCCCAGCATTTT
NA | TRBJ2-1 | TRBV9 | NA | CASSVGIRQFF | TGTGCCAGCAGCGTAGGAATACGTCAGTTCTTC